The clone carrying this T cell receptor beta chain was detected ten times or more. This sample was taken from a study of T cells in Graves' hyperthyroidism and ophthalmopathy. TCR beta CDR3 regions were amplified from RNA transcripts. TCR CDR3 regions were first amplified by RT-PCR with HTBI primers. TCRdb reanalysed the multiplex PCR reads using MiXCR and keeps one entry per CDR3 protein. The sample lists around 620,000 distinct CDR3 sequences; 12% to 15% were seen once. CDR3 length: 11 residues. The ends were cut back, 2 bases at V and 8 bases at J, with 7 bases in the middle. Germline V gene sequence: CDR1 MNHEY, CDR2 SVGEGT.

The rearrangement joins TRBV6-2 or TRBV6-3 to TRBJ2-7; D not certain. This sequence originates from a woman under 30 with Graves' ophthalmopathy. Source material: blood. The CDR3 DNA sequence: TGTGCCAGCAGTTACGAGCGTAAGCAGTACTTC. Translating it yields CASSYERKQYF.